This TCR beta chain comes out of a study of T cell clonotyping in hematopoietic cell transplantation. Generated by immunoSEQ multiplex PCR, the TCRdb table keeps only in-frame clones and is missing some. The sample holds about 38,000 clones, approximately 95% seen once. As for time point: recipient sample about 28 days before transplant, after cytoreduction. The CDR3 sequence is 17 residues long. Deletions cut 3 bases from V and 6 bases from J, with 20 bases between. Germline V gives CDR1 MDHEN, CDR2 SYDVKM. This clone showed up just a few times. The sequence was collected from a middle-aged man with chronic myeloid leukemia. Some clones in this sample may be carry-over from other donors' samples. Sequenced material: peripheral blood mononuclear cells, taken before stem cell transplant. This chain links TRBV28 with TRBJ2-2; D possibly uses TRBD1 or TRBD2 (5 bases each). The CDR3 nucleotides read TGTGCCAGCAGTTTTCCCGATGGACAACGCGGGTCCGGGGAGCTGTTTTTT. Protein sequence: CASSFPDGQRGSGELFF.